This is a list of T cell receptor beta chains from one sample in a study of T cell responses to AZD1222 COVID-19 vaccine. Data came from immunoSEQ multiplex PCR; TCRdb stores just in-frame clones and leaves some out. The sample consists of under 100,000 clones, around 92% of them appearing once. The starting material was peripheral blood, obtained on day 0 of MenACWY control vaccination. These receptors were obtained from an adult in good health. The CDR3 runs from the conserved cysteine through the conserved F or W. D genes are given only for firm matches. A clone size is listed for some rows: how often the clone was seen (once, few, many), or a class if it is expanded.

CDR3aa	CDR3nt	abundance	j_gene	v_gene	d_gene
CASSLIRTSGGGNEQFF	TGTGCCAGCAGTCTAATTCGGACTAGCGGGGGTGGCAATGAGCAGTTCTTC	once	TRBJ2-1	TRBV6-2/TRBV6-3	TRBD2
CANGNSYNSPLHF	TGTGCCAACGGAAACTCCTATAATTCACCCCTCCACTTT	NA	TRBJ1-6	TRBV12-3/TRBV12-4	NA
CASSPERGWGDTQYF	TGTGCCAGTAGCCCAGAGAGGGGATGGGGAGATACGCAGTATTTT	NA	TRBJ2-3	TRBV19	NA
CASSPPLSPSFGYTF	TGTGCCAGCAGCCCCCCACTCAGCCCGTCCTTTGGCTACACCTTC	NA	TRBJ1-2	TRBV7-9	NA
CASSYGDRGRSTEAFF	TGCGCCAGCAGCTACGGGGACAGGGGGCGTAGCACTGAAGCTTTCTTT	once	TRBJ1-1	TRBV5-1	TRBD1
CASSPTGVFNEKLFF	TGTGCCAGCAGTCCCACAGGGGTTTTTAATGAAAAACTGTTTTTT	NA	TRBJ1-4	TRBV27	TRBD1
CASSPAGGTGELFF	TGTGCCAGCAGCCCCGCGGGAGGGACCGGGGAGCTGTTTTTT	NA	TRBJ2-2	TRBV7-9	TRBD2
CASSQVQGAFNEQFF	TGCGCCAGCAGCCAAGTACAGGGGGCTTTCAATGAGCAGTTCTTC	NA	TRBJ2-1	TRBV4-3	TRBD1
CASSLDRGGEKLFF	TGTGCCAGCAGCTTAGACAGGGGTGGTGAAAAACTGTTTTTT	NA	TRBJ1-4	TRBV7-2	TRBD1
CASSLGPPAPTEQYF	TGCGCCAGCAGCTTGGGACCACCTGCCCCTACTGAGCAGTACTTC	NA	TRBJ2-7	TRBV5-1	NA
CASSLAGRDRRSYEQYF	TGCGCCAGCAGCTTGGCCGGGAGGGACAGGCGATCCTACGAGCAGTACTTC	NA	TRBJ2-7	TRBV5-1	NA
CASSFTVSTEAFF	TGTGCCAGCAGCTTTACAGTATCCACTGAAGCTTTCTTT	NA	TRBJ1-1	TRBV7-2	NA
CASSQGGNNSPLHF	TGTGCCAGCAGCCAAGGGGGGAACAATTCACCCCTCCACTTT	NA	TRBJ1-6	TRBV3-1/TRBV3-2	NA
CASSPYSNQETQYF	TGTGCCAGCAGCCCTTACAGCAACCAAGAGACCCAGTACTTC	NA	TRBJ2-5	TRBV6-2/TRBV6-3	NA
CASTLGGMNTEAFF	TGTGCCAGCACGTTGGGGGGAATGAACACTGAAGCTTTCTTT	NA	TRBJ1-1	TRBV6-5	NA
CATSGPPSVEQYF	TGTGCCACCAGTGGTCCTCCTAGTGTCGAGCAGTACTTC	NA	TRBJ2-7	TRBV24-1	NA
CASSLGGQGGTDTQYF	TGTGCCAGCAGCTTAGGGGGACAGGGCGGCACAGATACGCAGTATTTT	NA	TRBJ2-3	TRBV7-2	TRBD1
CASSETSNTGELFF	TGTGCCAGCAGCGAGACATCGAACACCGGGGAGCTGTTTTTT	NA	TRBJ2-2	TRBV9	NA
CASRRDSYQPQHF	TGTGCCAGTAGGAGGGACAGTTATCAGCCCCAGCATTTT	NA	TRBJ1-5	TRBV19	TRBD1
CASSTDRSGNTIYF	TGTGCCAGCTCTACAGATCGCTCTGGAAACACCATATATTTT	NA	TRBJ1-3	TRBV18	NA
CASSWDGRSGNTIYF	TGTGCCAGCAGCTGGGACGGACGCTCTGGAAACACCATATATTTT	NA	TRBJ1-3	TRBV5-6	NA
CASSQTQMNTEAFF	TGTGCCAGCAGCCAAACCCAGATGAACACTGAAGCTTTCTTT	NA	TRBJ1-1	TRBV14	NA
CATSTGQGAGNEKLFF	TGTGCCACCAGCACGGGACAGGGGGCCGGTAATGAAAAACTGTTTTTT	NA	TRBJ1-4	TRBV15	TRBD1
CASSFAGPQGGEQFF	TGCGCCAGCAGCTTCGCGGGGCCACAGGGTGGTGAGCAGTTCTTC	NA	TRBJ2-1	TRBV5-1	NA
CASSLGQGTDTQYF	TGTGCCAGCAGCTTGGGACAGGGAACAGATACGCAGTATTTT	NA	TRBJ2-3	TRBV11-2	TRBD1
CASSFWLMNTEAFF	TGTGCCAGCAGTTTCTGGTTGATGAACACTGAAGCTTTCTTT	NA	TRBJ1-1	TRBV28	NA
CAIGPPQETQYF	TGTGCCATAGGTCCACCCCAAGAGACCCAGTACTTC	NA	TRBJ2-5	TRBV10-3	NA
CAIRDTGLAGYEQYF	TGTGCCATCAGAGACACGGGACTAGCGGGCTACGAGCAGTACTTC	NA	TRBJ2-7	TRBV10-3	TRBD2
CASSQLEYSYNEQFF	TGTGCCAGCAGTCAACTAGAATACTCCTACAATGAGCAGTTCTTC	NA	TRBJ2-1	TRBV27	NA
CASSLGLAGNTGELFF	TGTGCCAGCAGTCTCGGACTAGCGGGAAACACCGGGGAGCTGTTTTTT	few	TRBJ2-2	TRBV6-2/TRBV6-3	TRBD2
CASRKTGYEQYF	TGTGCCAGCAGAAAGACAGGCTACGAGCAGTACTTC	NA	TRBJ2-7	TRBV12-3/TRBV12-4	NA
CSASSGVSNQPQHF	TGCAGTGCTAGTTCGGGGGTAAGCAATCAGCCCCAGCATTTT	NA	TRBJ1-5	TRBV20-1	NA
CSAGSGVTQYF	TGCAGTGCTGGGTCCGGGGTAACGCAGTATTTT	NA	TRBJ2-3	TRBV20-1	NA
CASSLGIAGGLDTQYF	TGTGCCAGCAGCTTGGGGATAGCGGGGGGGCTAGATACGCAGTATTTT	NA	TRBJ2-3	TRBV5-4	TRBD2
CASSQDTSGLPYEQYF	TGCGCCAGCAGCCAAGATACCTCAGGACTTCCCTACGAGCAGTACTTC	NA	TRBJ2-7	TRBV4-3	NA
CATGGNTEAFF	TGTGCGACGGGGGGAAACACTGAAGCTTTCTTT	NA	TRBJ1-1	TRBV28	NA
CASSAQPPGQYYEQYF	TGTGCCAGTAGTGCGCAACCTCCGGGACAGTACTACGAGCAGTACTTC	NA	TRBJ2-7	TRBV19	TRBD1
CAISESTSGEQYF	TGTGCCATCAGTGAGTCGACTAGCGGGGAGCAGTACTTC	once	TRBJ2-7	TRBV10-3	TRBD2
CASSPNGGTNEKLFF	TGTGCCAGCAGCCCTAACGGTGGGACTAATGAAAAACTGTTTTTT	NA	TRBJ1-4	TRBV7-9	NA
CASSPGTANYEQYF	TGTGCCAGCAGCCCCGGGACGGCAAACTACGAGCAGTACTTC	NA	TRBJ2-7	TRBV7-6	NA
CASSLAAGGYEQYF	TGTGCCAGCAGTTTAGCCGCGGGAGGCTACGAGCAGTACTTC	NA	TRBJ2-7	TRBV27	TRBD2
CASSIAHDSNQPQHF	TGTGCCAGTAGTATAGCTCATGATAGCAATCAGCCCCAGCATTTT	NA	TRBJ1-5	TRBV19	NA
CASSKGTSSGNTIYF	TGTGCCAGCAGTAAGGGGACAAGCTCTGGAAACACCATATATTTT	NA	TRBJ1-3	TRBV6-5	NA
CASSEPNRGGNTIYF	TGTGCCAGCAGTGAACCGAACAGGGGCGGAAACACCATATATTTT	NA	TRBJ1-3	TRBV6-1	TRBD1
CASSLLRANTGELFF	TGTGCCAGCAGCTTGCTCAGGGCGAACACCGGGGAGCTGTTTTTT	NA	TRBJ2-2	TRBV7-8	NA
CASSLVSAGTGELFF	TGTGCCAGCAGCTTAGTGTCAGCTGGAACCGGGGAGCTGTTTTTT	NA	TRBJ2-2	TRBV7-6	NA
CASSQDPCRLRVSSYEQYF	TGTGCCAGCAGCCAAGATCCATGTCGTCTGCGGGTGAGCTCCTACGAGCAGTACTTC	NA	TRBJ2-7	TRBV3-1/TRBV3-2	NA
CASSATRGQETQYF	TGTGCCAGCAGTGCCACCCGGGGCCAAGAGACCCAGTACTTC	once	TRBJ2-5	TRBV27	NA
CASSLDPGTAYGYTF	TGTGCCAGCAGCTTAGATCCCGGGACAGCCTATGGCTACACCTTC	once	TRBJ1-2	TRBV7-2	TRBD1
CASSRGLGETQYF	TGTGCCAGCAGCCGGGGGCTCGGGGAGACCCAGTACTTC	NA	TRBJ2-5	TRBV7-8	NA
CASSLDLNTQYF	TGTGCCAGCAGCTTAGATTTGAATACGCAGTATTTT	NA	TRBJ2-3	TRBV11-1	NA
CASSLKRQGDMRTDTQYF	TGTGCCAGCTCACTGAAGAGACAGGGGGACATGAGGACAGATACGCAGTATTTT	once	TRBJ2-3	TRBV18	TRBD1
CASSIDRGLAFF	TGTGCCAGTAGTATCGACAGGGGGCTTGCTTTCTTT	few	TRBJ1-1	TRBV19	TRBD1
CATSGITGELFF	TGTGCTACTAGCGGGATCACCGGGGAGCTGTTTTTT	NA	TRBJ2-2	TRBV2	TRBD2
CASSSDRDRGYEQYF	TGTGCCAGCTCATCAGACCGGGACAGGGGTTACGAGCAGTACTTC	NA	TRBJ2-7	TRBV18	TRBD1
CASSNQGAGANVLTF	TGTGCCAGCAGTAACCAGGGGGCTGGGGCCAACGTCCTGACTTTC	NA	TRBJ2-6	TRBV6-5	TRBD1
CASSQDLDNEQFF	TGTGCCAGCAGCCAAGATTTGGACAATGAGCAGTTCTTC	NA	TRBJ2-1	TRBV14	NA
CASSALTGGRTDTQYF	TGTGCCAGTAGCGCCCTGACAGGGGGTCGCACAGATACGCAGTATTTT	NA	TRBJ2-3	TRBV19	TRBD1
CASSLLKQENHYSNQPQHF	TGTGCCAGCAGCTTACTCAAACAGGAGAACCATTATAGCAATCAGCCCCAGCATTTT	NA	TRBJ1-5	TRBV7-3	NA
CASSTQSGGFNEQFF	TGTGCCAGCAGCACCCAGAGCGGGGGATTCAATGAGCAGTTCTTC	NA	TRBJ2-1	TRBV7-3	TRBD2